This TCR beta chain was observed in a study of cytomegalovirus exposure and HLA in healthy donors. With 60 Vbeta and 13 Jbeta primers, the PCR was carried out. This table comes from immunoSEQ multiplex PCR, and its TCRdb copy is limited to in-frame clones, with some not included. This table holds more than 200,000 clones, around 85% found once. Study-wide findings and caveats: An Asian-associated ancestry cluster reportedly showed fewer N-insertions than the approximately 670-donor mean in a later analysis. Sequencing depth across donors, presence/absence analyses assumed, was roughly uniform.

This clone was recorded only once. The antigen remains undetermined. The receptor's source is a girl aged 2-10 years in good health and CMV-seronegative. The sequencing sample was made of PBMCs.

The CDR3 DNA is TGTGCCAGCGAATACCGCCGGACAGGGGAACACAAAGAGACCCAGTACTTC. As protein: CASEYRRTGEHKETQYF. The chain combines TRBV7-7 with TRBJ2-5, with 9 bases aligning to TRBD1. Losses at the gene ends were 8 bases for V and 3 bases for J; bases not matched to a gene: 16. CDR3 size: 17 residues. Germline lookup yields CDR1 SSHAT and CDR2 FNYEAQ (reference sequence).